Below, 24 T cell receptor beta chains from the same sample are listed, as sequenced in a study of technical replicates of blood from a few donors. Profiling relied on immunoSEQ multiplex PCR, and the TCRdb table lists in-frame clones only, not all of them. The sample includes approximately 75,000 clones, almost 96% of them seen just once. The sequenced sample consisted of T cells isolated from PBMCs. The receptors were gathered from a human donor in good health.

The chain couples TRBV10-3 to TRBJ1-1, with 12 bases matching TRBD1. V shed 4 bases, J shed 7 bases, and the junction held 4 bases outside the gene matches. Germline CDR1 and CDR2: ENHRY and SYGVKD. The CDR3 spans 14 residues. The CDR3: CAISAGTGGIEAFF. The CDR3 region has the DNA TGTGCCATCAGTGCCGGGACAGGGGGCATTGAAGCTTTCTTT.

The chain has TRBV11-3 and TRBJ2-3; 16 bases agree with TRBD2. The CDR3 runs to 16 residues. Germline values: CDR1 SGHNT, CDR2 YENEEA. The J segment lost 5 bases and the V segment lost 3 bases, leaving 2 bases of the junction unmatched. The CDR3: CASSFGTSGRGDTQYF. The CDR3 region has the DNA TGTGCCAGCAGCTTTGGGACTAGCGGGAGGGGAGATACGCAGTATTTT.

The chain links TRBV6-6 to TRBJ2-1, with 9 bases matching TRBD2. In germline, CDR1 is MNHNY, CDR2 SVGAGI (reference sequence). This CDR3 comprises 13 residues. Trimming cost V 10 bases and J 3 bases; bases outside gene matches: 4. The CDR3 nucleotides read TGTGCCACCCGACTAGCGGACTACAATGAGCAGTTCTTC. The encoded protein is CATRLADYNEQFF.

V and J are TRBV5-6 and TRBJ1-2; 11 nucleotides line up with TRBD1. With V trimmed by 4 bases and J by 8 bases, 7 bases remained unmatched. The CDR3 runs 14 residues. Germline loops: CDR1 SGHDT, CDR2 YYEEEE. CDR3 protein: CASSPDRGLGGYTF. The DNA for the CDR3 is TGTGCCAGCAGCCCGGACAGGGGGCTTGGAGGCTACACCTTC.

V gene TRBV5-6 combines with J gene TRBJ1-2; 7 positions match TRBD1. Trimming cost V 3 bases and J 4 bases; bases outside gene matches: 9. Germline V gene sequence: CDR1 SGHDT, CDR2 YYEEEE. The length of the CDR3 is 15 residues. This CDR3 reads CASSSDRDSFYGYTF. The DNA of the CDR3 is TGTGCCAGCAGCTCAGACCGGGACAGCTTCTATGGCTACACCTTC.

J is TRBJ1-1 and V is TRBV18; TRBD1 might be the D (6 bases). The CDR3 runs 13 residues. Germline CDR1 KGHSH, CDR2 LQKENI. V lost 6 bases, J lost 2 bases, and 10 bases lay in between. The DNA of the CDR3 is TGTGCCAGCTCGGCGGACAGAAACACTGAAGCTTTCTTT. Amino acid sequence: CASSADRNTEAFF.

The chain employs TRBV11-2 and TRBJ2-7, with D perhaps TRBD2 (7 bases). Germline CDR1 reads SGHAT; CDR2 reads FQNNGV. The CDR3 runs 15 residues. The germline V and J ends were trimmed by 0 bases and 3 bases, with 12 bases remaining between them. The CDR3 region has the DNA TGTGCCAGCAGCTTAGAGGGGGGGGCAGGCTACGAGCAGTACTTC. Translated: CASSLEGGAGYEQYF.

DNA for the CDR3: TGTGCCAGCAGCTTAGTTCTCGGTGCAACTAATGAAAAACTGTTTTTT. Residues: CASSLVLGATNEKLFF. The chain couples TRBV7-2 to TRBJ1-4; no clear D gene. V lost 1 base, J lost 0 bases, and 9 bases lay in between. Per germline, CDR1 SGHTA and CDR2 FQGNSA. The CDR3 contains 16 residues.

The chain uses TRBV27 and TRBJ1-3, with a tentative D call TRBD1 (6 bases). With 6 bases removed from V and 5 bases from J, the gap between germline ends came to 14 bases. This CDR3 is 14 amino acids long. Germline V gene lookup returns CDR1 MNHEY and CDR2 SMNVEV (reference sequence). In nucleotides, the CDR3 is TGTGCCAGCAGCCATCAAACAGGGAGAAACACCATATATTTT. It yields the protein CASSHQTGRNTIYF.

The chain couples TRBV7-2 to TRBJ1-2; D not resolved. The CDR3 is 13 residues long. CDR1 and CDR2 (germline): SGHTA, FQGNSA. Trimming pared 0 bases from V and 7 bases from J, leaving 9 bases between. Written as DNA, the CDR3 is TGTGCCAGCAGCTTAGCCCAACAACGTGGCTACACCTTC. Translation gives CASSLAQQRGYTF.

This clone was seen just once. For the CDR3, the DNA is TGTGCCAGCAAGGAAGCGGATACTTACAATGAGCAGTTCTTC. Translated, it gives CASKEADTYNEQFF. The chain is built from TRBV6-5 and TRBJ2-1, with D tentatively TRBD2 (5 bases). Per germline, CDR1 MNHEY and CDR2 SVGAGI. CDR3 length equals 14 residues. Deletions cut 7 bases from V and 4 bases from J, with 14 bases between.

The chain has TRBV27 and TRBJ2-1, with TRBD1 matching 8 bases. Germline lookup yields CDR1 MNHEY and CDR2 SMNVEV (reference sequence). The CDR3 contains 15 residues. Germline trimming cut 2 bases from V and 2 bases from J; bases unmatched to any gene: 2. CDR3 in DNA: TGTGCCAGCAGTTTACCGGGACAGGCCTACAATGAGCAGTTCTTC. As protein: CASSLPGQAYNEQFF.

CDR3 sequence (DNA): TGTGCCAGCAGCTTAGTCGGGGGCACAGATACGCAGTATTTT. It encodes CASSLVGGTDTQYF. The V call is TRBV11-2, the J call TRBJ2-3; D is perhaps TRBD2 (5 bases). The V end was cut by 1 base, the J end by 1 base, with 6 bases between. CDR1 and CDR2 (germline): SGHAT, FQNNGV. There are 14 residues in the CDR3.

The rearrangement links TRBV2 to TRBJ2-7; TRBD2 aligns across 10 bases. This CDR3 is 15 amino acids long. V gave up 10 bases and J gave up 4 bases; unmatched junction bases: 13. The germline CDR1 and CDR2 sequences are SNHLY and FYNNEI. The CDR3 coding sequence is TGTGCCATCACCCACCGAGCGGGAGGGCCTTACGAGCAGTACTTC. Translating it yields CAITHRAGGPYEQYF.

The chain links TRBV18 to TRBJ2-7, with 8 bases lining up with TRBD1. This CDR3 comprises 14 residues. The germline CDR1 and CDR2 sequences are KGHSH and LQKENI. The trim removed 3 bases at V and 2 bases at J, leaving 3 bases unmatched. The CDR3 is CASSPGTGAYEQYF. DNA for the CDR3: TGTGCCAGCTCACCTGGGACAGGTGCCTACGAGCAGTACTTC. The variable domain in full, completed from reference TRBV18 and TRBJ2-7, reads NAGVMQNPRHLVRRRGQEARLRCSPMKGHSHVYWYRQLPEEGLKFMVYLQKENIIDESGMPKERFSAEFPKEGPSILRIQQVVRGDSAAYFCASSPGTGAYEQYFGPGTRLTVT.

V is TRBV5-6 and J is TRBJ1-1; tentative D call: TRBD1 (6 bases). V was cut by 6 bases and J by 8 bases, with 11 bases left in between. Germline CDR1 is SGHDT and CDR2 is YYEEEE. The CDR3 runs 11 residues. CDR3 region: CASTNRAEAFF. CDR3 in DNA: TGTGCCAGCACCAACAGGGCCGAAGCTTTCTTT.

The V gene is TRBV5-1, the J gene TRBJ2-1; tentatively, D is TRBD2 (6 bases). This CDR3 contains 15 residues. Germline-derived CDR1 and CDR2 are SGHRS and YFSETQ. V lost 1 base to trimming and J lost 6 bases, with 14 bases between them. CDR3 loop: CASSLLPGEVNEQFF. The CDR3 DNA is TGCGCCAGCAGCTTGCTTCCGGGGGAGGTCAATGAGCAGTTCTTC.

The J gene is TRBJ2-7, the V gene TRBV27; D not resolved. V lost 0 bases to trimming and J lost 2 bases, with 5 bases between them. Germline V gene sequence: CDR1 MNHEY, CDR2 SMNVEV (reference sequence). This CDR3 is built from 13 residues. The CDR3, as DNA: TGTGCCAGCAGTTTATCGGCGGCCTACGAGCAGTACTTC. This codes for CASSLSAAYEQYF.

CDR3 sequence: CASSLDRGPDTQYF. The CDR3 region has the DNA TGTGCCAGCAGCTTAGACAGGGGACCAGATACGCAGTATTTT. The chain links TRBV11-2 to TRBJ2-3; maybe TRBD1 (6 bases). CDR3 length: 14 residues. The V and J ends lost 0 bases and 4 bases respectively, with 8 bases between them. Germline-derived CDR1 and CDR2 are SGHAT and FQNNGV.

The V gene is TRBV10-3, the J gene TRBJ1-2; tentatively, D is TRBD1 (6 bases). V dropped 2 bases and J dropped 7 bases, with 17 bases sitting between them. CDR1 and CDR2 from the germline V gene are ENHRY and SYGVKD. There are 15 residues in the CDR3. In DNA form, the CDR3 reads TGTGCCATCAGTGAGAAGGCAGGGGAGATCATTGGCTACACCTTC. Its protein is CAISEKAGEIIGYTF.

CDR3 coding DNA: TGTGCCAGCAGCGAGCCGGGACAGAGCACCGGGGAGCTGTTTTTT. Translating gives CASSEPGQSTGELFF. The V gene is TRBV6-1, the J gene TRBJ2-2; 7 bases match TRBD1. CDR1 and CDR2 from the germline V gene are MNHNS and SASEGT. The CDR3 totals 15 residues. J was trimmed by 4 bases and V by 6 bases; bases with no gene match: 8.

This chain links TRBV10-3 with TRBJ2-3; a weak D match, TRBD1 (5 bases). Deletions cut 11 bases from V and 3 bases from J, with 9 bases between. Germline CDR1 is ENHRY and CDR2 is SYGVKD. This CDR3 has 11 amino acids. CDR3 sequence: CAAKGTDTQYF. The CDR3 DNA reads TGTGCCGCCAAGGGGACAGATACGCAGTATTTT.

The rearrangement links TRBV19 to TRBJ1-2, with D possibly TRBD1 on 6 matching bases. Germline V gene sequence: CDR1 LNHDA, CDR2 SQIVND (reference sequence). V was pared by 7 bases and J by 2 bases, with 17 bases between. The length of the CDR3 is 15 residues. The DNA for the CDR3 is TGTGCCAGTACCGAACAGGGCTCCTTAAACTATGGCTACACCTTC. Translation: CASTEQGSLNYGYTF. The entire variable domain, with the rest obtained from reference TRBV19 and TRBJ1-2, is as follows: DGGITQSPKYLFRKEGQNVTLSCEQNLNHDAMYWYRQDPGQGLRLIYYSQIVNDFQKGDIAEGYSVSREKKESFPLTVTSAQKNPTAFYLCASTEQGSLNYGYTFGSGTRLTVV.

The J gene is TRBJ2-7, the V gene TRBV4-1; TRBD1 matches at 10 bases. J lost 5 bases, V lost 4 bases, and 11 bases had no gene match. Per germline, CDR1 MGHRA and CDR2 YSYEKL. This CDR3 comprises 16 residues. The CDR3 is CASSLSGTGAIDEQYF. The DNA for the CDR3 is TGCGCCAGCAGCCTCTCCGGGACAGGGGCCATCGACGAGCAGTACTTC.